These T cell receptor beta chains were read from a single sample in a study of T cell changes during pregnancy in multiple sclerosis. The table came from immunoSEQ multiplex PCR; TCRdb's copy has only in-frame clones and leaves some out. The sample contains 45,000 to 55,000 clones, around 93% of which appear only once. This specimen consisted of peripheral blood, obtained in the third trimester of pregnancy. The receptor set was obtained from a female donor with multiple sclerosis, enrolled in a pregnancy study. Each CDR3 is given with its conserved first and last residue. The D gene is left open where the match is weak. Only part of the rows carry a size: once, few, many, or a class if the clone is expanded.

clone size | J gene | D gene | V gene | CDR3 DNA | CDR3 protein
- | TRBJ1-1 | TRBD1 | TRBV6-5 | TGTGCCAGTTACCCGGGACAGAGATTTCGTGAAGCTTTCTTT | CASYPGQRFREAFF
- | TRBJ2-2 | - | TRBV7-2 | TGTGCCAGCAGCCCTAAGACAGGGAACACCGGGGAGCTGTTTTTT | CASSPKTGNTGELFF
- | TRBJ1-1 | - | TRBV9 | TGTGCCAGCAGCGTAGGAGATATGAACACTGAAGCTTTCTTT | CASSVGDMNTEAFF
once | TRBJ2-7 | - | TRBV13 | TGTGCCAGCAGCTCCAGGACGGGAACATACGAGCAGTACTTC | CASSSRTGTYEQYF
- | TRBJ2-3 | - | TRBV6-6 | TGTGCCAGCAGTTACATAGGGGGAGATACGCAGTATTTT | CASSYIGGDTQYF
- | TRBJ2-3 | TRBD2 | TRBV9 | TGTGCCAGCAGCGTAGGGGGGACTAGCGGAGATACGCAGTATTTT | CASSVGGTSGDTQYF
once | TRBJ2-1 | TRBD2 | TRBV6-6 | TGTGCCAGCAGGCCCCCAACCGGGAGGGCTGGCAATGAGCAGTTCTTC | CASRPPTGRAGNEQFF
- | TRBJ2-1 | TRBD2 | TRBV19 | TGTGCCAGTAGTATAGCGGGAGGGCACAATGAGCAGTTCTTC | CASSIAGGHNEQFF
- | TRBJ2-3 | TRBD2 | TRBV15 | TGTGCCACCAGCAGAGATGACGTCACTAGCGGGAGTCGGCAGTATTTT | CATSRDDVTSGSRQYF
few | TRBJ2-7 | TRBD1 | TRBV27 | TGTGCCAGCCAGTCAAGAGACAGGGGTTACGAGCAGTACTTC | CASQSRDRGYEQYF
- | TRBJ2-1 | - | TRBV19 | TGTGCCACCCTGGGGCAGCTTAATGAGCAGTTCTTC | CATLGQLNEQFF
- | TRBJ2-2 | TRBD2 | TRBV19 | TGTGCCAGCACTAGACTAGCGGGATTTGACGGGGAGCTGTTTTTT | CASTRLAGFDGELFF
- | TRBJ2-3 | - | TRBV5-4 | TGTGCCAGCAGCTTGCACGAGAGCGACACAGATACGCAGTATTTT | CASSLHESDTDTQYF
once | TRBJ2-7 | TRBD2 | TRBV5-3 | TGTGCCAGAAGCTTGGGACTAGCGGGAGGGTCCTACGAGCAGTACTTC | CARSLGLAGGSYEQYF
- | TRBJ1-2 | - | TRBV5-6 | TGTGCCAGCAGCTTGGTTCGGGTTAACTATGGCTACACCTTC | CASSLVRVNYGYTF
- | TRBJ1-4 | - | TRBV4-2 | TGTGCCAGCAGTCCGCGCTCGGGAGGGGCTAATGAAAAACTGTTTTTT | CASSPRSGGANEKLFF
- | TRBJ1-1 | - | TRBV29-1 | TGCAGCGGTCTGACTTCTTGGGGAGTTTACACTGAAGCTTTCTTT | CSGLTSWGVYTEAFF
- | TRBJ2-3 | - | TRBV7-6 | TGTGCCAGCAGCTTATTAGTCGATACGCAGTATTTT | CASSLLVDTQYF
- | TRBJ1-3 | TRBD1 | TRBV25-1 | TGTGCCAGCAGTGGGACAGGGGGAAACACCATATATTTT | CASSGTGGNTIYF
once | TRBJ1-5 | - | TRBV6-1 | TGTGCCAGCAGTGAAATTTTGAGGGACAATCAGCCCCAGCATTTT | CASSEILRDNQPQHF
- | TRBJ2-1 | TRBD2 | TRBV27 | TGTGCCAGCGGAAAAGTAGCGGGAGCCTACAATGAGCAGTTCTTC | CASGKVAGAYNEQFF
once | TRBJ2-2 | - | TRBV7-6 | TGTGCCAGCAGTAGCCTAGGAGAAACCGGGGAGCTGTTTTTT | CASSSLGETGELFF
- | TRBJ2-2 | - | TRBV5-1 | TGCGCCAGCAGCTCGGACTGGGGGAACACCGGGGAGCTGTTTTTT | CASSSDWGNTGELFF
- | TRBJ2-1 | TRBD2 | TRBV6-4 | TGTGCCAGCAGTGACTCGACTAGCGGGAGCAATGAGCAGTTCTTC | CASSDSTSGSNEQFF
- | TRBJ2-7 | TRBD2 | TRBV5-4 | TGTGCCAGCAGCTCCAGGACTAGCGGTGCCTACGAGCAGTACTTC | CASSSRTSGAYEQYF
- | TRBJ2-1 | TRBD2 | TRBV29-1 | TGCAGCGTTGAATTCTCTAGCGGGAGTTCCCCACTTGATGAGCAGTTCTTC | CSVEFSSGSSPLDEQFF
- | TRBJ2-5 | - | TRBV7-2 | TGTGCCAGCAGCTCCACATCTTACGAGGGAGAGACCCAGTACTTC | CASSSTSYEGETQYF
- | TRBJ2-2 | TRBD2 | TRBV5-1 | TGCGCCAGCAGCTTCTGGACTAGCGGGAGTACCGGGGAGCTGTTTTTT | CASSFWTSGSTGELFF
- | TRBJ1-2 | TRBD1 | TRBV28 | TGTGCCAGCAGTACCTGGGGACAGACCTATGGCTACACCTTC | CASSTWGQTYGYTF
once | TRBJ2-7 | - | TRBV7-9 | TGTGCCAGCAGCCAAAGCCTGGTCGAGCAGTACTTC | CASSQSLVEQYF
- | TRBJ2-1 | - | TRBV9 | TGTGCCAGCAGCGTAGCTTGGACTCATAACAATGAGCAGTTCTTC | CASSVAWTHNNEQFF
- | TRBJ1-2 | TRBD1 | TRBV29-1 | TGCAGCGTTACTCGGACAGGGGAGGGTGGCTACACCTTC | CSVTRTGEGGYTF
- | TRBJ2-7 | - | TRBV7-2 | TGTGCCAGCAGTCCCGAGCCGTCTCACTACGAGCAGTACTTC | CASSPEPSHYEQYF
- | TRBJ2-7 | - | TRBV28 | TGTGCCAGCACACGGGTTAGTGTCTACGAGCAGTACTTC | CASTRVSVYEQYF
- | TRBJ2-1 | TRBD2 | TRBV13 | TGTGCCAGCAGCTCGGGGGGGAGTGAGCAGTTCTTC | CASSSGGSEQFF
- | TRBJ2-3 | - | TRBV2 | TGTGCCAGCAGTGAACAGGGCCCTAGTCATACGCAGTATTTT | CASSEQGPSHTQYF
- | TRBJ1-1 | - | TRBV7-9 | TGTGCCAGCAGTAGTGGGACACAACGGGCAGCTTTCTTT | CASSSGTQRAAFF
- | TRBJ2-1 | TRBD2 | TRBV7-3 | TGTGCCAGCAGCCTTGAGGGGACTAGCGGGAGAAATGAGCAGTTCTTC | CASSLEGTSGRNEQFF
- | TRBJ2-1 | TRBD2 | TRBV5-6 | TGTGCCAGCAGCGCCGGACTAGCGGGAGGTTCCTACAATGAGCAGTTCTTC | CASSAGLAGGSYNEQFF
- | TRBJ2-2 | TRBD2 | TRBV28 | TGTGCCAGCAGTTTAAGGCACAGCGGGAGAATAGGAGGCACCGGGGAGCTGTTTTTT | CASSLRHSGRIGGTGELFF
- | TRBJ2-2 | TRBD2 | TRBV7-9 | TGTGCCAGCAATGTGGCGGGAGGGATAAAGAACACCGGGGAGCTGTTTTTT | CASNVAGGIKNTGELFF